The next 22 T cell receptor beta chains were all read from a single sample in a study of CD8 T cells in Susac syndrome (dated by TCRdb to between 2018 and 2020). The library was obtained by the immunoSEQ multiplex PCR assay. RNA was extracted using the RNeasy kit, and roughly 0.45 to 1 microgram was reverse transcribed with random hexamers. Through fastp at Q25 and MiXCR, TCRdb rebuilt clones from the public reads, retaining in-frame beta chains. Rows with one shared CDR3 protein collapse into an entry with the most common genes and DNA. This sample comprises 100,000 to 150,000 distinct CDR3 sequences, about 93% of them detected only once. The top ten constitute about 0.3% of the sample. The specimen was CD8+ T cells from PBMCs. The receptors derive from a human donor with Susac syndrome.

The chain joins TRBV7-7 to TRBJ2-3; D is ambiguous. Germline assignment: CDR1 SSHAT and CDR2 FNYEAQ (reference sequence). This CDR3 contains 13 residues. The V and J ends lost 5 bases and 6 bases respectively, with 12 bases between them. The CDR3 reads CASSHRVSDTQYF. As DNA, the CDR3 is TGTGCCAGCAGCCACCGAGTTTCGGATACGCAGTATTTT.

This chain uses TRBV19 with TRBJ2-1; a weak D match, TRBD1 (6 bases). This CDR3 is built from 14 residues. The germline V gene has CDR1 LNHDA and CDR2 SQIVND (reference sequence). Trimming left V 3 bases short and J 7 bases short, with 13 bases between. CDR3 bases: TGTGCCAGTAGTATTAAAGGGGGTGTGAATGAGCAGTTCTTC. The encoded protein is CASSIKGGVNEQFF. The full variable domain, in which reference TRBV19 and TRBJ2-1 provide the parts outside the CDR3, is DGGITQSPKYLFRKEGQNVTLSCEQNLNHDAMYWYRQDPGQGLRLIYYSQIVNDFQKGDIAEGYSVSREKKESFPLTVTSAQKNPTAFYLCASSIKGGVNEQFFGPGTRLTVL.

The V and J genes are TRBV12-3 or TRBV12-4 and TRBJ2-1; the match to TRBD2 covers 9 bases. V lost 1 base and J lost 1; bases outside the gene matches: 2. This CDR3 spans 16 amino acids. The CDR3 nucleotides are TGTGCCAGCAGTTTAGATGGACTAGCGTCCTACAATGAGCAGTTCTTC. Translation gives CASSLDGLASYNEQFF.

The CDR3 DNA follows: TGTGCCTCCGGGGACCCACACGAGCAGTACTTC. As protein: CASGDPHEQYF. The V and J genes are TRBV19 and TRBJ2-7, with D perhaps given as TRBD1 or TRBD2 (5 bases each). V gave up 11 bases and J gave up 5 bases, with 13 bases separating them. CDR1 LNHDA and CDR2 SQIVND come from the germline V gene (reference sequence). The CDR3 spans 11 residues.

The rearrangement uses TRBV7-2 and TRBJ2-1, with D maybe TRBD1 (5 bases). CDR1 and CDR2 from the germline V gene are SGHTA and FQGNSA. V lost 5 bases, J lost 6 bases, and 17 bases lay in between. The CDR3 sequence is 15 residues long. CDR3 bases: TGTGCCAGCAGCCCTCCCTCTCAGGGATCCAATGAGCAGTTCTTC. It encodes CASSPPSQGSNEQFF.

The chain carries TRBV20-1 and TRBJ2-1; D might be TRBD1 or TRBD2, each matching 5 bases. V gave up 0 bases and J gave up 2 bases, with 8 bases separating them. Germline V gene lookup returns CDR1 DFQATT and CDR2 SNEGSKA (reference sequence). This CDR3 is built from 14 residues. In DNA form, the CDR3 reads TGCAGTGCTAGAGACAGGGAGACCTACAATGAGCAGTTCTTC. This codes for CSARDRETYNEQFF.

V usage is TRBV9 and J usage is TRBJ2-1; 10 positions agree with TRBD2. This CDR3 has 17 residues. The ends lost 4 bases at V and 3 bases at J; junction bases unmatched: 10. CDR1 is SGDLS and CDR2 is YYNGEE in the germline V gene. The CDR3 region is CASSLRGTSVGYNEQFF. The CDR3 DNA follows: TGTGCCAGCAGCCTCAGGGGGACTAGCGTTGGCTACAATGAGCAGTTCTTC.

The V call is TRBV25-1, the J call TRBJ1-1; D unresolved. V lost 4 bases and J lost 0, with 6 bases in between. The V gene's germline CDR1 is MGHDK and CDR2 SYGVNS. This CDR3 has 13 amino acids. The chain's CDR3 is CASSGNMNTEAFF. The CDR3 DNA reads TGTGCCAGCAGTGGCAATATGAACACTGAAGCTTTCTTT.

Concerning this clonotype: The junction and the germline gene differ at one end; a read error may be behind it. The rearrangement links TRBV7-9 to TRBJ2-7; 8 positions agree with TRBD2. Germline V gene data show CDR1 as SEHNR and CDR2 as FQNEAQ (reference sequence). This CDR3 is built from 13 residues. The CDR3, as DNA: TGTGCCACCAGCGGGGGTCCCTACTACGAGCAGTACTTC. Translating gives CATSGGPYYEQYF. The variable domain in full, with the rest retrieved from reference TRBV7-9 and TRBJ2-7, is DTGVSQNPRHKITKRGQNVTFRCDPISEHNRLYWYRQTLGQGPEFLTYFQNEAQLEKSRLLSDRFSAERPKGSFSTLEIQRTEQGDSAMYLCATSGGPYYEQYFGPGTRLTVT.

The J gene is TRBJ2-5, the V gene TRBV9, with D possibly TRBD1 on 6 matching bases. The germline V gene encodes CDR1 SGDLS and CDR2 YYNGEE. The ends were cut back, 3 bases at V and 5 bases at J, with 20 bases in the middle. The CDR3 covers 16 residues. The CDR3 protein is CASSAIRGHGMETQYF. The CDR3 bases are TGTGCCAGCAGCGCAATCAGGGGTCACGGCATGGAGACCCAGTACTTC.

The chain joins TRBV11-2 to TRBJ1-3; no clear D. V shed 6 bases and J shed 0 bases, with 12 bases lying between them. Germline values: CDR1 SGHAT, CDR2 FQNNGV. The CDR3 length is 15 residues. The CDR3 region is CASSYYQSSGNTIYF. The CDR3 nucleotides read TGTGCCAGCAGTTATTATCAGAGCTCTGGAAACACCATATATTTT.

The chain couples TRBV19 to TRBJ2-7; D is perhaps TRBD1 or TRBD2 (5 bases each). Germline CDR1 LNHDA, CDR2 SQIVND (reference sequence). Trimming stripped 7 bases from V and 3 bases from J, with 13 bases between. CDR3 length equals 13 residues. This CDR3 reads CASMGTAGYEQYF. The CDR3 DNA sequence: TGTGCCAGTATGGGGACCGCTGGCTACGAGCAGTACTTC.

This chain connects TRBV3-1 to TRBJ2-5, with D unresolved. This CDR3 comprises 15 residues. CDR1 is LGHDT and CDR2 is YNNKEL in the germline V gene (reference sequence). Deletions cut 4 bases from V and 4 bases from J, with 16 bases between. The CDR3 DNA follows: TGTGCCAGCAGCCGGGAAGTTCAGGATCTAGAGACCCAGTACTTC. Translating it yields CASSREVQDLETQYF.

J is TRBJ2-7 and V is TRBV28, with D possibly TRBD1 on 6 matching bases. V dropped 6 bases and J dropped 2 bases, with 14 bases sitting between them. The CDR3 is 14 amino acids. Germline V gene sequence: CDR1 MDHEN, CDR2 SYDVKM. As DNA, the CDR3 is TGTGCCAGCAGATTACAGGGTCTTACCTACGAGCAGTACTTC. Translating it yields CASRLQGLTYEQYF.

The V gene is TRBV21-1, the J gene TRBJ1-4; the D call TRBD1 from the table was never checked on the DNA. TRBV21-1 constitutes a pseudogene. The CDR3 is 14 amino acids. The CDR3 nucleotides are TGTGCCAGCAGGTGGGGACCTGGACGTGAAAAACTGTTTTTT. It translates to CASRWGPGREKLFF.

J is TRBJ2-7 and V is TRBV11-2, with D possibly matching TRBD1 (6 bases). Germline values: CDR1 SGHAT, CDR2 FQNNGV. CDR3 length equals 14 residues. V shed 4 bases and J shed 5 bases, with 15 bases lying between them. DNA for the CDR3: TGTGCCAGCAGCTCGCGCACAGGGAGAGACGAGCAGTACTTC. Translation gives CASSSRTGRDEQYF.

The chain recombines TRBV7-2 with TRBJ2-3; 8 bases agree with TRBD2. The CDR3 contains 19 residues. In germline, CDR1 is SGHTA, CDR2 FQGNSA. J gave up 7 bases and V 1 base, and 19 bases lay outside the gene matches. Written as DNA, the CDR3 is TGTGCCAGCAGCTTAGAGCCTAAGGCGGGACTAGGACTTTGGTATACGCAGTATTTT. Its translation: CASSLEPKAGLGLWYTQYF. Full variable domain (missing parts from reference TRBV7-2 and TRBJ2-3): GAGVSQSPSNKVTEKGKDVELRCDPISGHTALYWYRQSLGQGLEFLIYFQGNSAPDKSGLPSDRFSAERTGGSVSTLTIQRTQQEDSAVYLCASSLEPKAGLGLWYTQYFGPGTRLTVL.

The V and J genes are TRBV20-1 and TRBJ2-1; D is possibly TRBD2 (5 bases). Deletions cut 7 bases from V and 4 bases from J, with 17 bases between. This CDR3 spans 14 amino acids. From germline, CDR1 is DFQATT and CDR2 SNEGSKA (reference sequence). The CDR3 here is CSVSDQLGYNEQFF. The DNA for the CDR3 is TGCAGTGTTTCCGACCAACTAGGGTACAATGAGCAGTTCTTC.

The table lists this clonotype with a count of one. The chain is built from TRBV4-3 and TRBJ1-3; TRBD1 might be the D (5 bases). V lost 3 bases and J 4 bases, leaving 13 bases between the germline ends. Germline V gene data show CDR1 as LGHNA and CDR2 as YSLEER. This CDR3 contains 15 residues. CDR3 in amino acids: CASSQGQGYGNTIYF. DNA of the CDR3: TGCGCCAGCAGCCAGGGCCAGGGTTACGGAAACACCATATATTTT.

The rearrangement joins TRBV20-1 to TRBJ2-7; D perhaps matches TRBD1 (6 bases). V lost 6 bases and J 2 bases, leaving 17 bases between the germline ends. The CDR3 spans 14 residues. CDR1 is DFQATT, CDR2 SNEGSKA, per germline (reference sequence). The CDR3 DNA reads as TGCAGTGCCAGTCAGGGGATGGGTCCCTACGAGCAGTACTTC. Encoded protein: CSASQGMGPYEQYF.

CDR3 DNA sequence: TGTGCCAGCAGCCAAGATCTGCCCCCCTCTGAAGCTTTCTTT. This translates into CASSQDLPPSEAFF. V gene TRBV3-1 combines with J gene TRBJ1-1; D is unclear. V lost 0 bases and J lost 6, with 11 bases in between. The V gene's germline CDR1 is LGHDT and CDR2 YNNKEL (reference sequence). The length of the CDR3 is 14 residues.

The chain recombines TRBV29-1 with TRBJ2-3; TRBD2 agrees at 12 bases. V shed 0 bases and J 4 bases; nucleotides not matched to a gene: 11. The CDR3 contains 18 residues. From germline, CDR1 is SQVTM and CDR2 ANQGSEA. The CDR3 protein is CSVEDLRAPSGGADTQYF. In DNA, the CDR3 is TGCAGCGTTGAAGATCTTCGTGCTCCTAGCGGGGGGGCAGATACGCAGTATTTT.